These 11 T cell receptor beta chains originate from one sample sequenced in a study of blood T cells in healthy people across ages. A sample-barcoded 5' primer and a J-beta primer mix were used in a second PCR of roughly 7 to 11 cycles. TCRdb passed the 5' RACE reads through MiXCR, listing each CDR3 protein once. Here the sample spans about 780,000 distinct CDR3 sequences, about 45% being singletons. The sequencing sample was made of blood. Receptors were obtained from a man older than 75 in good health.

The rearrangement uses TRBV20-1 and TRBJ2-1, with 11 nucleotides matching TRBD2. The length of the CDR3 is 16 residues. CDR1 DFQATT and CDR2 SNEGSKA come from the germline V gene (reference sequence). The trim removed 6 bases at V and 3 bases at J, leaving 10 bases unmatched. This CDR3 is CSAEGTSGYLYNEQFF. CDR3 sequence (DNA): TGCAGTGCCGAAGGGACTAGCGGATACCTCTACAATGAGCAGTTCTTC.

The chain combines TRBV3-1 with TRBJ2-7; D is unclear. From germline, CDR1 is LGHDT and CDR2 YNNKEL (reference sequence). V was pared by 2 bases and J by 3 bases, with 14 bases between. The CDR3 has 15 amino acids. The CDR3 DNA is TGTGCCAGCAGCCAACAGGTTGATAGCCTCTACGAGCAGTACTTC. It translates to CASSQQVDSLYEQYF.

The V gene is TRBV9, the J gene TRBJ2-7; 10 bases align to TRBD2. V was pared by 3 bases and J by 2 bases, with 5 bases of the junction left unmatched. Germline V gene sequence: CDR1 SGDLS, CDR2 YYNGEE. CDR3 length: 15 amino acids. The CDR3 nucleotides read TGTGCCAGCAGCGCCGGACTAGCGGAGACCTACGAGCAGTACTTC. This encodes CASSAGLAETYEQYF.

In regard to this clonotype: This may arise from a read error, as a much more abundant clone is one base away. Written as DNA, the CDR3 is TGTGCCAGCAGCTTTGCGGGAGGGCCCTCAGATATGCAGTATTTT. Translation gives CASSFAGGPSDMQYF. V usage is TRBV7-2 and J usage is TRBJ2-3, with 9 bases matching TRBD2. Germline loops: CDR1 SGHTA, CDR2 FQGNSA. This CDR3 comprises 15 residues.

This clonotype was seen a handful of times. The chain employs TRBV20-1 and TRBJ2-1; 13 nucleotides align to TRBD2. The CDR3 sequence is 17 residues long. The trim removed 0 bases at V and 8 bases at J, leaving 10 bases unmatched. Germline V gene data show CDR1 as DFQATT and CDR2 as SNEGSKA (reference sequence). The CDR3 nucleotides are TGCAGTGCTAGAGATCCCCCACTAGCGGGAGGGGCTGATGAGCAGTTCTTC. Protein: CSARDPPLAGGADEQFF.

The chain joins TRBV7-8 to TRBJ1-5; D is possibly TRBD1 (6 bases). CDR3 length: 13 residues. Trimming cost V 3 bases and J 6 bases, with 9 bases left between them. CDR1 is SGHVS and CDR2 is FQNEAQ in the germline V gene. The CDR3 loop is CASSFDRRQPQHF. CDR3 in DNA: TGTGCCAGCAGCTTCGACAGGCGTCAGCCCCAGCATTTT.

In this sample, this clonotype turned up a few times. The chain recombines TRBV12-3 or TRBV12-4 with TRBJ1-1; TRBD1 agrees at 8 bases. This CDR3 is 11 amino acids long. J was trimmed by 8 bases and V by 6 bases; bases with no gene match: 2. The CDR3: CASSWDREAFF. The CDR3 nucleotides read TGTGCCAGCAGCTGGGACAGGGAAGCTTTCTTT.

The rearrangement joins TRBV7-2 to TRBJ2-1, with 7 bases fitting TRBD2. Losses at the gene ends were 0 bases for V and 6 bases for J; bases not matched to a gene: 11. Germline V gene sequence: CDR1 SGHTA, CDR2 FQGNSA. The CDR3 extends over 17 amino acids. This chain's CDR3 is CASSLAGGYVPSNEQFF. CDR3 nucleotide sequence: TGTGCCAGCAGCTTAGCGGGAGGGTACGTCCCATCCAATGAGCAGTTCTTC.

The rearrangement joins TRBV20-1 to TRBJ2-5; 9 bases match TRBD2. V shed 6 bases, J shed 0 bases, and the junction held 11 bases outside the gene matches. The CDR3 is made up of 16 amino acids. Germline V gene sequence: CDR1 DFQATT, CDR2 SNEGSKA (reference sequence). CDR3 sequence (DNA): TGCAGTGCCAACACGGTGGCTAGCGGGAACCAAGAGACCCAGTACTTC. Its translation: CSANTVASGNQETQYF.

V and J are TRBV20-1 and TRBJ1-2; 7 nucleotides line up with TRBD1. The V and J ends lost 3 bases and 5 bases, in that order; junction bases with no gene match: 9. Germline V gene lookup returns CDR1 DFQATT and CDR2 SNEGSKA (reference sequence). This CDR3 has 14 residues. CDR3 nucleotides: TGCAGTGCTAGGGAACCCGGGACAGAATATGGCTACACCTTC. The encoded protein is CSAREPGTEYGYTF.

This clonotype was seen a handful of times. V and J are TRBV7-2 and TRBJ2-5; TRBD2 agrees at 7 bases. V lost 0 bases, J lost 5 bases, and 3 bases stayed unmatched. The CDR3 runs 14 residues. Germline loops: CDR1 SGHTA, CDR2 FQGNSA. The CDR3 here is CASSLAARGETQYF. The CDR3 bases are TGTGCCAGCAGCTTAGCAGCGCGGGGGGAGACCCAGTACTTC.